The entry below gives a single T cell receptor beta chain sequence along with its context. This clonotype has a handful of counts. What this receptor recognizes is not known. One end of the junction is discordant with germline, which a read error may explain. This specimen comes from a study of T cell repertoires in cytomegalovirus infection (dated by TCRdb to the late 2010s). With respect to the entire study: The peptide stimulations were aimed at well-studied HLA-B-restricted epitopes as well as recently identified HLA-C-restricted CMV epitopes, whose presentation resists viral immunomodulation. Donor HLA type was relevant to the analysis, as public TCR beta signatures indicated carriage of CMV infection together with the matching HLA type. The paper's findings and limits, for the study overall: Cumulative frequency of public TCR beta family members discriminated carriers of CMV infection plus the relevant HLA type in this cohort and an independent approximately 340-donor cohort. In the ex vivo response, HLA-C-restricted CMV-specific TCR beta clonotypes were dominant, and in two of eight donors the single most frequent clonotype came from this HLA-C-restricted group.

The label giving this sample's treatment or condition can be read as: in vitro stimulation with specific CMV peptide epitopes to enrich CMV-specific T cells. Measured from the cysteine to the phenylalanine, the CDR3 is 13 residues long. The entry retains the CDR3 DNA only, 39 bases that are in frame from base 1. From the germline V gene (reference sequence), CDR1 is SEHNR and CDR2 is FQNEAQ. The sequencer was an Illumina HiSeq 1500. TCRdb took the public reads, trimmed them with fastp at Q25, ran MiXCR for clone calling and kept in-frame beta chains. CDR3 protein sequences are deduplicated, and each keeps its most common genes and DNA. The sample table holds hundreds of thousands of distinct CDR3 sequences, of which roughly 30% were seen once. The top ten clonotypes cover more than 12% of the sample.

The sample here was cultured CD8+ T cells from PBMCs, taken from culture after CMV antigen stimulation. The chain is encoded by TRBV7-9 joined to TRBJ2-1; the D call is tentative, TRBD1 or TRBD2, as each matches 5 bases. The TCR originated in a human donor in good health (CMV status not recorded). Some clones in this sample may be carry-over from other donors' samples. CDR3 reads: CASSSGTGSAQFF. The nucleotide sequence reads TGTGCTAGCAGCTCTGGGACGGGTTCGGCGCAGTTCTTC.